This TCR beta chain was obtained from a study of blood T cells in healthy people across ages. Then a second PCR, running roughly 7 to 11 cycles, was carried out with a sample-barcoded 5' primer and a J-beta primer mix. Each cDNA molecule, via a template-switch adaptor with 12 random nucleotides, was tagged. TCRdb fed the 5' RACE reads into MiXCR, producing one record per CDR3 protein. This table has 650,000 to 800,000 distinct CDR3 sequences, over 40% appearing once. Trimming shortened V by 6 bases and J by 6 bases, and 20 bases separated the two germline ends. The CDR3 totals 15 residues. Germline CDR1 and CDR2: MNHEY and SMNVEV (reference sequence). Healthy individuals of Caucasian origin from Russia, aged 6 to 90, served as donors. Whenever a sample was processed, at least 6 million PBMCs were isolated.

This rearrangement joins TRBV27 to TRBJ1-2, with D perhaps TRBD1 (6 bases). Input material: blood. The receptor was derived from a woman over 75 in good health. CDR3 loop: CASSTRKGDPDGYTF. The CDR3, as DNA: TGTGCCAGCAGCACACGAAAGGGGGACCCCGATGGCTACACCTTC.